What follows are 17 T cell receptor beta chains derived from one specimen sequenced in a study of post-analysis software for immune sequencing data. The antigens these receptors bind are not known. Incorporated into the TCR beta cDNA libraries were unique molecular identifiers, which served to reduce PCR and sequencing biases. Via MiXCR, TCRdb re-called the PCR reads, giving one row per CDR3 protein. The sample records about 540,000 distinct CDR3 sequences, around a third being singletons. General observations from the study: Five TRBV segments were more frequent in patients than controls; TRBV5-6, TRBV5-1 and TRBV20-1 belonged to this group.

The source material was blood. Receptors were obtained from a girl under 18 with multiple sclerosis.

In its sample, this clonotype was seen many times. The chain employs TRBV3-1 and TRBJ2-7; D may be TRBD1 or TRBD2 (6 bases each). With 4 bases removed from V and 7 bases from J, the gap between germline ends came to 17 bases. Germline values: CDR1 LGHDT, CDR2 YNNKEL (reference sequence). There are 14 residues in the CDR3. Here the CDR3 reads CASSLGGGATEQYF. CDR3 in DNA: TGTGCCAGCAGCCTCGGAGGGGGAGCTACTGAGCAGTACTTC.

This clonotype has a single count. The gene calls are TRBV9 and TRBJ2-1; 9 nucleotides line up with TRBD2. Germline V gives CDR1 SGDLS, CDR2 YYNGEE. The CDR3 has 14 residues. J lost 9 bases, V lost 2 bases, and 6 bases had no gene match. The CDR3 region is CASSVGTSRVEQFF. For the CDR3, the DNA is TGTGCCAGCAGCGTGGGGACTAGCAGGGTTGAGCAGTTCTTC.

V gene TRBV5-1 combines with J gene TRBJ2-7, with D possibly TRBD2 on 6 matching bases. Looked up from germline, CDR1 is SGHRS and CDR2 is YFSETQ. Trimming removed 4 bases at V and 7 bases at J, with 18 bases between. CDR3 size: 14 residues. For the CDR3, the DNA is TGCGCCAGCAGCCGCGGGGCCTCCTACAATGAGCAGTACTTC. Encoded protein: CASSRGASYNEQYF.

A few counts support this clonotype. V is TRBV5-1 and J is TRBJ2-1; D possibly matches TRBD1 or TRBD2 (5 bases each). V was cut by 4 bases and J by 6 bases, with 20 bases left in between. This CDR3 region has 16 residues. CDR1 SGHRS and CDR2 YFSETQ come from the germline V gene. CDR3 DNA sequence: TGCGCCAGCAGCACAGGACGGAGGTTGGGTGGCAATGAGCAGTTCTTC. This gives the protein CASSTGRRLGGNEQFF.

Worth noting for this clonotype: At one boundary the junction diverges from the germline segment, which might be a read error. V and J are TRBV5-8 and TRBJ1-1; the D is unclear. Germline V lookup: CDR1 SGHTS, CDR2 YDEGEE. This CDR3 is 13 amino acids long. The DNA of the CDR3 is TGTGCCGGCAGCCCCGGTCTATACACTGAAGCTTTCTTT. It translates to CAGSPGLYTEAFF.

This rearrangement joins TRBV3-1 to TRBJ2-1; D may be TRBD2 (6 bases). The germline V and J ends were trimmed by 3 bases and 4 bases, with 13 bases remaining between them. CDR3 length equals 15 residues. CDR1 is LGHDT and CDR2 is YNNKEL in the germline V gene (reference sequence). CDR3 sequence (DNA): TGTGCCAGCAGCCAGAAGGGACTGCTGTACAATGAGCAGTTCTTC. Translation gives CASSQKGLLYNEQFF.

The rearrangement uses TRBV5-1 and TRBJ2-5, with no clear D. The length of the CDR3 is 14 residues. The V and J ends lost 1 base and 5 bases respectively, with 12 bases between them. Looked up from germline, CDR1 is SGHRS and CDR2 is YFSETQ. CDR3 amino acids: CASSLPMPGETQYF. As DNA, the CDR3 is TGCGCCAGCAGCTTGCCCATGCCCGGTGAGACCCAGTACTTC.

With regard to this clonotype: The junction differs from germline at one of its ends, possibly a read error. The genes are TRBV5-1 and TRBJ1-2, with 7 positions matching TRBD1. CDR1 SGHRS and CDR2 YFSETQ come from the germline V gene. This CDR3 contains 13 residues. Written as DNA, the CDR3 is TGTGCCAGCTCAACCGGGACAGACTATGGCTACACCTTC. Amino acids: CASSTGTDYGYTF.

This clonotype came up a few times. CDR3 DNA sequence: TGTGCCATCAGTGCAGGCAGGGACTACGAGCAGTACTTC. Residues: CAISAGRDYEQYF. The chain is built from TRBV10-3 and TRBJ2-7; D possibly corresponds to TRBD1 (5 bases). Germline V gene lookup returns CDR1 ENHRY and CDR2 SYGVKD. There are 13 residues in the CDR3. Trimming shortened V by 4 bases and J by 3 bases, and 10 bases separated the two germline ends.

The sample holds one count of this clonotype. This may come from a read error, since a much larger clone is one base off. The chain's CDR3 is CASSPRPGCLSSYNEQFF. DNA of the CDR3: TGTGCCAGCAGCCCCAGACCAGGGTGCTTGAGCTCCTACAATGAGCAGTTCTTC. The chain employs TRBV9 and TRBJ2-1; weak D call: TRBD1 (5 bases). Trimming shortened V by 4 bases and J by 0 bases, and 20 bases separated the two germline ends. The germline V gene has CDR1 SGDLS and CDR2 YYNGEE. The CDR3 sequence is 18 residues long.

This chain connects TRBV20-1 to TRBJ2-3; D is unresolved. Germline values: CDR1 DFQATT, CDR2 SNEGSKA (reference sequence). Trimming took off 4 bases at V and 0 bases at J, with 17 bases between the two ends. This CDR3 has 16 amino acids. CDR3 region: CSANPPGRSSTDTQYF. The CDR3 region has the DNA TGCAGTGCTAACCCTCCAGGCCGGTCTAGCACAGATACGCAGTATTTT.

A word on this clonotype: Germline and junction disagree at one end, which may indicate a read error. The chain is built from TRBV12-3 or TRBV12-4 and TRBJ2-3; 9 bases are a match to TRBD2. The CDR3 is 13 amino acids. Here the CDR3 DNA reads TGTGCCAGCAATTTAATGACTAGCGGTGAGCAGTATTTT. Its translation is CASNLMTSGEQYF.

This clonotype occurred a few times. J is TRBJ2-7 and V is TRBV5-1; TRBD1 aligns across 7 bases. Trimming at V came to 2 bases and at J to 0 bases, leaving 8 bases not matched to a gene. The CDR3 contains 16 residues. Germline V gene data show CDR1 as SGHRS and CDR2 as YFSETQ. The CDR3 DNA follows: TGCGCCAGCAGCTTAAAAACAGGGGCCTCCTCCTACGAGCAGTACTTC. Its protein is CASSLKTGASSYEQYF.

This chain uses TRBV20-1 with TRBJ2-3; perhaps TRBD2 as D (6 bases). The germline gives CDR1 DFQATT, CDR2 SNEGSKA (reference sequence). The V gene lost 6 bases and the J gene lost 5 bases, with 18 bases spanning the gap. This CDR3 region has 14 residues. For the CDR3, the DNA is TGCAGTGCCCCATCCCCGGAGGGGAGAGATACGCAGTATTTT. It codes for CSAPSPEGRDTQYF.

This chain uses TRBV10-3 with TRBJ2-1, with 9 bases lining up with TRBD2. The V gene end was trimmed by 4 bases and the J gene end by 3 bases; junction bases not matched to a gene: 4. Germline-derived CDR1 and CDR2 are ENHRY and SYGVKD. The CDR3 runs to 15 residues. CDR3 nucleotides: TGTGCCATCAGTGTAGCGGGGGATAGCTACAATGAGCAGTTCTTC. Protein: CAISVAGDSYNEQFF.

This chain links TRBV15 with TRBJ2-7; D is undetermined. The V end lost 0 bases, the J end lost 2 bases, and 14 bases lay between the germline ends. The CDR3 covers 16 residues. Germline V gives CDR1 LNHNV, CDR2 YYDKDF (reference sequence). The CDR3 region has the DNA TGTGCCACCAGCAGAGATGTGGCAGCGAGGCCCTACGAGCAGTACTTC. This encodes CATSRDVAARPYEQYF.

The rearrangement links TRBV29-1 to TRBJ1-2; TRBD1 aligns across 7 bases. This CDR3 comprises 14 residues. V shed 4 bases and J 4 bases; nucleotides not matched to a gene: 9. Germline assignment: CDR1 SQVTM and CDR2 ANQGSEA. CDR3 nucleotides: TGCAGCGTTGGCGAGACAGGGAGAAGCTATGGCTACACCTTC. It is translated as CSVGETGRSYGYTF.